The clone carrying this T cell receptor beta chain was seen many times. No antigen is known for it. Investigators isolated RNA and reverse transcribed it into cDNA to act as the sequencing template. Here immunoSEQ multiplex PCR was the method, and the copy in TCRdb shows in-frame clones only, minus some. The sample records 200,000 to 250,000 clones, over 60% being singletons. This sample is drawn from a study of CD8+ T cells in alopecia areata. Study results and limitations: When scalp samples are sequenced, resident alphabeta T cells of normal skin are also captured. Many expanded lesional clones remained in scalp and blood on tofacitinib.

Documented treatment: oral pan-JAK inhibitor, 5-10 mg twice daily. Punch biopsies of lesional scalp, plus peripheral blood, were taken from alopecia areata patients. Sorted populations comprised CD4+ and CD8+ T cells obtained from PBMCs. CDR1 and CDR2 (germline): SNHLY, FYNNEI. V lost 7 bases to trimming and J lost 10 bases, with 13 bases between them. The CDR3 runs to 11 residues. The receptor was isolated from a human donor with alopecia areata. The V call is TRBV2, the J call TRBJ1-1, with TRBD1 as a possible D gene (6 bases). The source material was CD4+ T cells sorted from blood, sampled at week 4, from a patient treated with tofacitinib. The CDR3 reads CASKRTVTAFF. CDR3 nucleotide sequence: TGTGCCAGCAAGCGGACAGTGACAGCTTTCTTT.